These T cell receptor beta chains were read from a single sample in a study of memory CD4+ T cells and cytomegalovirus serostatus. Clones were read by immunoSEQ multiplex PCR, and TCRdb kept only the in-frame ones, dropping some. The table has approximately 50,000 clones, about 80% seen once. What was sequenced was memory CD4+ T cells from blood. All receptors come from an adult in good health and CMV-seropositive. Each CDR3 is given with its conserved first and last residue. The D gene is left open where the match is weak. The size field is filled for only some rows; it gives once, few, many or a size class.

j_call clone_size d_call v_call cdr3_aa cdr3_nt
TRBJ2-3 . TRBD1 TRBV5-1 CASSLGTGTDTQYF TGCGCCAGCAGCTTGGGGACAGGAACAGATACGCAGTATTTT
TRBJ2-5 . TRBD1 TRBV18 CASSPPGSGGRETQYF TGTGCCAGCTCACCACCGGGATCAGGGGGTCGGGAGACCCAGTACTTC
TRBJ2-1 . . TRBV2 CASSVRYNEQFF TGTGCCAGCAGTGTGCGGTACAATGAGCAGTTCTTC
TRBJ1-1 . . TRBV2 CASRYTEAFF TGTGCCAGCAGGTACACTGAAGCTTTCTTT
TRBJ2-2 . TRBD2 TRBV28 CATGGSLLRELFF TGTGCCACGGGGGGGTCTTTGCTGCGGGAGCTGTTTTTT
TRBJ1-2 . . TRBV28 CASSPPPYGGYTF TGTGCCAGCAGCCCTCCCCCCTATGGAGGCTACACCTTC
TRBJ1-1 . . TRBV19 CASLQGEFNAFF TGTGCCAGTCTACAGGGAGAATTTAATGCTTTCTTT
TRBJ1-2 few . TRBV19 CASSYGQGVRYTF TGTGCCAGTAGTTACGGGCAGGGCGTGCGCTACACCTTC
TRBJ2-1 . . TRBV2 CASRLRGSYNEQFF TGTGCCAGCAGGCTTAGGGGGAGTTACAATGAGCAGTTCTTC
TRBJ2-7 . TRBD1 TRBV6-5 CASSYQGTGYGEQYF TGTGCCAGCAGTTACCAAGGGACAGGGTATGGCGAGCAGTACTTC
TRBJ2-1 . . TRBV30 CAWSVGNEQFF TGTGCCTGGAGTGTAGGCAATGAGCAGTTCTTC
TRBJ2-4 . TRBD1 TRBV5-1 CASSPDRADIQYF TGCGCCAGCAGCCCCGACAGGGCAGACATTCAGTACTTC
TRBJ1-3 . . TRBV25-1 CASSARGFSGNTIYF TGTGCCAGCAGTGCCAGGGGATTCTCTGGAAACACCATATATTTT
TRBJ2-3 . TRBD2 TRBV29-1 CSVEALAGATDTQYF TGCAGCGTTGAAGCTCTAGCGGGAGCGACAGATACGCAGTATTTT
TRBJ1-1 . . TRBV30 CAWSGLGGRGAFF TGTGCCTGGAGTGGCTTGGGGGGACGGGGAGCTTTCTTT
TRBJ2-3 . TRBD1 TRBV30 CAWAPGQSTDTQYF TGTGCCTGGGCTCCGGGACAGAGCACAGATACGCAGTATTTT
TRBJ2-1 . TRBD2 TRBV6-1 CASSEMILAGGNEQFF TGTGCCAGCAGTGAAATGATACTAGCGGGGGGGAATGAGCAGTTCTTC